The entry that follows covers one T cell receptor (beta chain) sequence. TCRdb passed the 5' RACE reads through MiXCR, listing each CDR3 protein once. The sample gives 500,000 to 600,000 distinct CDR3 sequences, less than 25% of which show up once; around 0.91% is in the top ten. Each donor was a healthy Caucasian. The sample originates from a study of identical twins. The germline V gene encodes CDR1 DFQATT and CDR2 SNEGSKA (reference sequence). The CDR3 sequence is 12 residues long. V was trimmed by 3 bases and J by 3 bases, leaving 6 bases between them. The sample also formed part of further work on T cells expressing NK-cell markers.

This sequence originates from a woman under 30 in good health. Specimen: CD4+ T cells sorted from blood. This sequence joins TRBV20-1 and TRBJ2-1, with D unresolved. CDR3 coding DNA: TGCAGTGCTAGGGGCAACTACAATGAGCAGTTCTTC. Residues: CSARGNYNEQFF.